These 6 T cell receptor beta chains were sequenced from one sample in a study of shared clonotypes between healthy human individuals. Terminally differentiated effector memory CD45RA+ cells were excluded by CCR7 positive selection of CD45RO-negative cells. The method was immunoSEQ multiplex PCR; TCRdb's version includes in-frame clones alone and lacks a portion of them. The sample lists around 1.9 million clones; around 93% were seen once. Sample: naive CD8+ T cells from PBMCs. The receptor source for this set is a man between 18 and 35 years old in good health. Some clones in this sample may be carry-over from other donors' samples.

This chain uses TRBV28 with TRBJ1-2, with no clear D. Germline V gives CDR1 MDHEN, CDR2 SYDVKM. This CDR3 contains 13 residues. The V and J ends lost 3 bases and 0 bases respectively, with 5 bases between them. CDR3 sequence (DNA): TGTGCCAGCAGTTTCGCAGCTAACTATGGCTACACCTTC. It encodes CASSFAANYGYTF.

The chain is built from TRBV5-1 and TRBJ2-1, with a tentative D call TRBD1 (5 bases). The V and J ends lost 1 base and 2 bases respectively, with 10 bases between them. This CDR3 spans 15 amino acids. The germline V gene encodes CDR1 SGHRS and CDR2 YFSETQ. The CDR3 DNA follows: TGCGCCAGCAGCTTGAGCAAAGGGGCCTACAATGAGCAGTTCTTC. Translating it yields CASSLSKGAYNEQFF.

As to this clone: The identical CDR3 is also encoded by other nucleotide sequences in the sample. The gene calls are TRBV5-1 and TRBJ2-7; the D gene is possibly TRBD2 (6 bases). This CDR3 spans 13 amino acids. Trimming cost V 4 bases and J 0 bases, with 8 bases left between them. CDR1 is SGHRS and CDR2 is YFSETQ in the germline V gene. This CDR3 reads CASSPGSSYEQYF. CDR3 nucleotides: TGCGCCAGCAGCCCCGGGAGCTCCTACGAGCAGTACTTC.

The chain combines TRBV10-2 with TRBJ1-2, with TRBD1 as a possible D gene (6 bases). From germline, CDR1 is WSHSY and CDR2 SAAADI. The CDR3 loop spans 13 amino acids. Trimming took 4 bases from V and 4 from J, leaving 10 bases between them. The CDR3 region has the DNA TGCGCCAGCAGTGTAGGGGGAGGCTATGGCTACACCTTC. It specifies CASSVGGGYGYTF.

V is TRBV7-9 and J is TRBJ2-3; D gene uncertain. The V end was cut by 6 bases, the J end by 2 bases, with 12 bases between. The length of the CDR3 is 14 residues. Germline CDR1 and CDR2: SEHNR and FQNEAQ (reference sequence). DNA for the CDR3: TGTGCCAGCAGTTCTCCCTCTTACACAGATACGCAGTATTTT. Translating gives CASSSPSYTDTQYF.

This clone occurred once. The genes are TRBV7-3 and TRBJ2-1; 10 bases agree with TRBD2. CDR1 and CDR2 (germline): SGHTA, FQGTGA. V dropped 3 bases and J dropped 4; count of bases not matched to a gene: 6. The CDR3 is 16 amino acids. DNA for the CDR3: TGTGCCAGCAGCTTCTTTGCAGCGGGAGGGTACAATGAGCAGTTCTTC. It codes for CASSFFAAGGYNEQFF.